This T cell receptor beta chain was recovered during a study of shared clonotypes between healthy human individuals. The CDR3 length is 15 residues. Trimming took 3 bases from V and 6 from J; bases not matched to a gene: 9. The germline V gene encodes CDR1 MDHEN and CDR2 SYDVKM. Terminally differentiated effector memory CD45RA+ cells were excluded by CCR7 positive selection of CD45RO-negative cells. The donors were adults (healthy and HIV-negative) with no recent acute infections or vaccinations. Some clones are missing from TCRdb's copy, which holds only in-frame ones; the method was immunoSEQ multiplex PCR. The sample consists of millions of clones, under 95% of them appearing once. Only one count was recorded for this clone.

The chain recombines TRBV28 with TRBJ1-1; TRBD1 agrees at 8 bases. The sequenced sample was naive CD8+ T cells from PBMCs. This clonotype was obtained from a man younger than 35 in good health. Some clones in this sample may be carry-over from other donors' samples. CDR3 sequence reads: CASSFTPGGAPEAFF. The CDR3 nucleotides read TGTGCCAGCAGTTTTACTCCAGGGGGCGCCCCTGAAGCTTTCTTT.